The rows below give T cell receptor beta chains drawn from one sample of a study of CD8 T cells in ankylosing spondylitis. TCRdb passed the 5' RACE reads through MiXCR, listing each CDR3 protein once. The table lists about 260,000 distinct CDR3 sequences, about 20% of them singletons, with around 8% in the top ten. The sample comprised blood, either unsorted or a sorted T cell fraction (not recorded which). These receptors all stem from a male donor with ankylosing spondylitis or in good health (not recorded which). CDR3s include the opening cysteine and the closing phenylalanine or tryptophan. Fields, in order: D gene, J gene, clone size, V gene, CDR3 length, CDR3 protein, CDR3 DNA. A D gene is named only where the DNA matches it firmly. Clone size is shown for a subset of rows, as once, few, many or a class of expanded clone.

d_gene: -; j_gene: TRBJ1-1; abundance: few; v_gene: TRBV6-5; len: 15; CDR3aa: CASSYGSLQSTEAFF; CDR3nt: TGTGCCAGCAGTTACGGCAGTCTCCAGAGCACTGAAGCTTTCTTT
d_gene: TRBD1; j_gene: TRBJ2-5; abundance: -; v_gene: TRBV28; len: 14; CDR3aa: CASSLWTGEETQYF; CDR3nt: TGTGCCAGCAGTTTATGGACAGGGGAAGAGACCCAGTACTTC
d_gene: -; j_gene: TRBJ1-6; abundance: -; v_gene: TRBV20-1; len: 13; CDR3aa: CSASEGRISPLHF; CDR3nt: TGCAGTGCTAGTGAGGGCAGGATTTCACCCCTCCACTTT
d_gene: TRBD2; j_gene: TRBJ2-1; abundance: few; v_gene: TRBV13; len: 12; CDR3aa: CASSPGGAEQFF; CDR3nt: TGTGCCAGCAGCCCCGGGGGGGCTGAGCAGTTCTTC
d_gene: -; j_gene: TRBJ1-5; abundance: few; v_gene: TRBV20-1; len: 14; CDR3aa: CSATTGGSYQPQHF; CDR3nt: TGCAGTGCCACTACCGGGGGTTCTTATCAGCCCCAGCATTTT
d_gene: -; j_gene: TRBJ1-1; abundance: -; v_gene: TRBV5-1; len: 13; CDR3aa: CASSLPGAPEAFF; CDR3nt: TGCGCCAGCAGCTTGCCGGGCGCGCCTGAAGCTTTCTTT
d_gene: -; j_gene: TRBJ2-2; abundance: few; v_gene: TRBV3-1; len: 16; CDR3aa: CASSLLGRQNTGELFF; CDR3nt: TGTGCCAGCAGCCTCCTTGGCCGGCAGAACACCGGGGAGCTGTTTTTT
d_gene: TRBD2; j_gene: TRBJ2-1; abundance: -; v_gene: TRBV27; len: 15; CDR3aa: CASSLQAGVGYEQFF; CDR3nt: TGTGCCAGCAGTTTACAAGCGGGAGTGGGATACGAGCAGTTCTTC
d_gene: -; j_gene: TRBJ2-1; abundance: many; v_gene: TRBV28; len: 12; CDR3aa: CASSRGRREQFF; CDR3nt: TGTGCCAGCAGTCGGGGACGTAGGGAGCAGTTCTTC
d_gene: TRBD1; j_gene: TRBJ2-5; abundance: few; v_gene: TRBV5-1; len: 14; CDR3aa: CASSLRRGLETQYF; CDR3nt: TGCGCCAGCAGCTTGAGAAGGGGGCTGGAGACCCAGTACTTC
d_gene: TRBD2; j_gene: TRBJ2-1; abundance: few; v_gene: TRBV12-5; len: 15; CDR3aa: CASGAGTSGRAPQFF; CDR3nt: TGTGCTAGTGGAGCCGGGACTAGCGGGAGGGCGCCGCAGTTCTTC
d_gene: -; j_gene: TRBJ2-1; abundance: -; v_gene: TRBV11-2; len: 18; CDR3aa: CASSLDFIRSSSYNEQFF; CDR3nt: TGTGCCAGCAGCTTAGACTTTATTAGGAGCAGCTCCTACAATGAGCAGTTCTTC
d_gene: -; j_gene: TRBJ2-2; abundance: few; v_gene: TRBV12-3/TRBV12-4; len: 15; CDR3aa: CASRPELSGTGELFF; CDR3nt: TGTGCCAGCAGACCGGAGCTTTCGGGCACCGGGGAGCTGTTTTTT
d_gene: TRBD1; j_gene: TRBJ1-4; abundance: -; v_gene: TRBV6-1; len: 14; CDR3aa: CASRPGTGGEKLFF; CDR3nt: TGTGCCAGCAGACCCGGGACAGGGGGCGAAAAACTGTTTTTT
d_gene: TRBD2; j_gene: TRBJ2-1; abundance: -; v_gene: TRBV4-1; len: 18; CDR3aa: CASSQVPSGYYSYNEQFF; CDR3nt: TGCGCCAGCAGCCAAGTCCCTAGCGGTTATTACTCCTACAATGAGCAGTTCTTC
d_gene: -; j_gene: TRBJ2-3; abundance: few; v_gene: TRBV4-1; len: 15; CDR3aa: CASSQDPTLPDTQYF; CDR3nt: TGCGCCAGCAGCCAAGATCCGACTCTTCCAGATACGCAGTATTTT
d_gene: TRBD1; j_gene: TRBJ1-5; abundance: few; v_gene: TRBV5-5; len: 15; CDR3aa: CASSSEGTVNQPQHF; CDR3nt: TGTGCCAGCAGCTCGGAAGGGACAGTCAATCAGCCCCAGCATTTT
d_gene: TRBD1; j_gene: TRBJ2-5; abundance: many; v_gene: TRBV7-8; len: 14; CDR3aa: CASSQNRGQETQYF; CDR3nt: TGTGCCAGCAGCCAAAACAGGGGGCAGGAGACCCAGTACTTC
d_gene: TRBD2; j_gene: TRBJ2-5; abundance: -; v_gene: TRBV12-3/TRBV12-4; len: 14; CDR3aa: CASSQSGVQETQYF; CDR3nt: TGTGCCAGCAGCCAGAGCGGGGTACAAGAGACCCAGTACTTC
d_gene: -; j_gene: TRBJ1-5; abundance: -; v_gene: TRBV24-1; len: 12; CDR3aa: CATSDFGQPQHF; CDR3nt: TGTGCCACCAGTGATTTTGGGCAGCCCCAGCATTTT
d_gene: TRBD2; j_gene: TRBJ2-3; abundance: few; v_gene: TRBV20-1; len: 15; CDR3aa: CSARTSGAVSDTQYF; CDR3nt: TGCAGTGCCCGGACTAGCGGGGCCGTCTCAGATACGCAGTATTTT
d_gene: -; j_gene: TRBJ2-5; abundance: many; v_gene: TRBV18; len: 13; CDR3aa: CASSPPVSETQYF; CDR3nt: TGTGCCAGCTCACCACCGGTCTCGGAGACCCAGTACTTC
d_gene: -; j_gene: TRBJ1-2; abundance: many; v_gene: TRBV28; len: 14; CDR3aa: CASSLGQENYGYTF; CDR3nt: TGTGCCAGCAGTTTAGGTCAGGAGAACTATGGCTACACCTTC
d_gene: -; j_gene: TRBJ2-2; abundance: -; v_gene: TRBV9; len: 16; CDR3aa: CASSVFGRGDTGELFF; CDR3nt: TGTGCCAGCAGCGTATTCGGCAGGGGCGACACCGGGGAGCTGTTTTTT
d_gene: -; j_gene: TRBJ1-5; abundance: -; v_gene: TRBV20-1; len: 15; CDR3aa: CSAMTEMRGGQPQHF; CDR3nt: TGCAGTGCCATGACAGAGATGAGAGGCGGTCAGCCCCAGCATTTT
d_gene: -; j_gene: TRBJ2-6; abundance: few; v_gene: TRBV30; len: 15; CDR3aa: CAWSAENSGANVLTF; CDR3nt: TGTGCCTGGAGTGCAGAAAACTCTGGGGCCAACGTCCTGACTTTC
d_gene: TRBD1; j_gene: TRBJ1-4; abundance: few; v_gene: TRBV20-1; len: 11; CDR3aa: CSAGQGTKLFF; CDR3nt: TGCAGTGCGGGACAGGGGACAAAACTGTTTTTT
d_gene: TRBD1; j_gene: TRBJ1-3; abundance: -; v_gene: TRBV19; len: 15; CDR3aa: CASRISGTAGNTIYF; CDR3nt: TGTGCCAGTAGAATAAGTGGGACAGCTGGAAACACCATATATTTT
d_gene: -; j_gene: TRBJ2-5; abundance: -; v_gene: TRBV7-9; len: 15; CDR3aa: CASSLDPLQGGTQYF; CDR3nt: TGTGCCAGCAGCTTAGATCCCTTGCAGGGCGGGACCCAGTACTTC
d_gene: TRBD1; j_gene: TRBJ1-2; abundance: many; v_gene: TRBV4-1; len: 14; CDR3aa: CASSSADRDYGYTF; CDR3nt: TGCGCCAGCAGCTCCGCCGACAGGGACTATGGCTACACCTTC
d_gene: -; j_gene: TRBJ2-3; abundance: -; v_gene: TRBV29-1; len: 12; CDR3aa: CSGDGGTDTQYF; CDR3nt: TGCAGCGGGGACGGAGGCACAGATACGCAGTATTTT
d_gene: -; j_gene: TRBJ1-2; abundance: -; v_gene: TRBV7-2; len: 15; CDR3aa: CASSKDSPLSYGYTF; CDR3nt: TGTGCCAGCAGCAAGGACAGCCCCCTTAGCTATGGCTACACCTTC
d_gene: -; j_gene: TRBJ2-2; abundance: few; v_gene: TRBV6-5; len: 16; CDR3aa: CARRTPVTDMPGELFF; CDR3nt: TGTGCCAGGAGAACCCCTGTAACTGATATGCCCGGGGAGCTGTTTTTT
d_gene: TRBD1; j_gene: TRBJ1-1; abundance: many; v_gene: TRBV5-1; len: 14; CDR3aa: CASSSDRGQTEAFF; CDR3nt: TGCGCCAGCAGCTCGGACAGGGGGCAAACTGAAGCTTTCTTT
d_gene: TRBD1; j_gene: TRBJ1-1; abundance: -; v_gene: TRBV2; len: 15; CDR3aa: CASRKQGILYTEAFF; CDR3nt: TGTGCCAGCAGAAAACAGGGGATTCTTTACACTGAAGCTTTCTTT
d_gene: -; j_gene: TRBJ2-1; abundance: few; v_gene: TRBV4-1; len: 14; CDR3aa: CASSPRGGENEQFF; CDR3nt: TGCGCCAGCAGCCCAAGAGGGGGGGAGAATGAGCAGTTCTTC
d_gene: TRBD2; j_gene: TRBJ2-3; abundance: few; v_gene: TRBV5-1; len: 14; CDR3aa: CASSFQAGKDTQYF; CDR3nt: TGCGCCAGCAGCTTCCAAGCGGGGAAGGATACGCAGTATTTT
d_gene: TRBD1; j_gene: TRBJ2-2; abundance: few; v_gene: TRBV20-1; len: 15; CDR3aa: CSAPDRGRGTGELFF; CDR3nt: TGCAGTGCCCCAGACAGGGGGCGCGGCACCGGGGAGCTGTTTTTT
d_gene: TRBD1; j_gene: TRBJ2-4; abundance: -; v_gene: TRBV6-1; len: 18; CDR3aa: CASSTGTGGPRAKNIQYF; CDR3nt: TGTGCCAGCAGTACCGGGACAGGGGGCCCGAGAGCCAAAAACATTCAGTACTTC
d_gene: TRBD1; j_gene: TRBJ1-2; abundance: few; v_gene: TRBV6-5; len: 16; CDR3aa: CASSYSAGQMGYGYTF; CDR3nt: TGTGCCAGCAGTTACTCAGCGGGACAGATGGGCTATGGCTACACCTTC